What follows are 23 T cell receptor beta chains derived from one specimen sequenced in a study of T-cell memory formation after mild COVID-19 (TCRdb year 2021). The library came from 5' RACE. The listed sequencing device is Illumina NovaSeq 6000. TCRdb cleaned the public reads at Q25 with fastp, built clones with MiXCR and kept in-frame beta chains. Records with the same CDR3 protein are collapsed into one entry carrying the most frequent genes and DNA. For this sample the table gives hundreds of thousands of distinct CDR3 sequences, of which about 17% were detected only once. Together, the top ten hold under 25% of the sample. Sample: PBMCs or a T cell subset sorted from them (not recorded which). Receptors originate from a man between 18 and 35 years old who had mild COVID-19 (a few samples of this study predate the infection). The sample titles of this study are shuffled in the database, so cell type and time point are left out; the donor was told from shared clones.

This chain joins TRBV5-4 and TRBJ1-6, with D uncertain. V was trimmed by 0 bases and J by 10 bases, leaving 14 bases between them. This CDR3 spans 15 amino acids. Per germline, CDR1 SGHNT and CDR2 YYREEE (reference sequence). The CDR3 DNA sequence: TGTGCCAGCAGCTTGGGGATCGGGCAGGAGTCACCCCTCCACTTT. Its protein is CASSLGIGQESPLHF.

There are a few counts of this clonotype. This chain uses TRBV20-1 with TRBJ2-5; D may be TRBD1 (6 bases). Trimming shortened V by 0 bases and J by 5 bases, and 13 bases separated the two germline ends. Germline CDR1 reads DFQATT; CDR2 reads SNEGSKA (reference sequence). The CDR3 contains 14 residues. The chain's CDR3 is CSARDGGVWETQYF. The CDR3 bases are TGCAGTGCTAGAGATGGGGGCGTGTGGGAGACCCAGTACTTC.

This chain joins TRBV7-2 and TRBJ2-5; no firm D call. CDR3 length: 13 amino acids. CDR1 is SGHTA and CDR2 is FQGNSA in the germline V gene. V was trimmed by 3 bases and J by 6 bases, leaving 11 bases between them. The CDR3 DNA reads TGTGCCAGCAGCTTGGGTATAGGGAAGACCCAGTACTTC. Residues: CASSLGIGKTQYF.

The V call is TRBV19, the J call TRBJ1-1; D ambiguous. The ends were cut back, 1 base at V and 11 bases at J, with 14 bases in the middle. Germline V CDR1 and CDR2: LNHDA, SQIVND (reference sequence). This CDR3 contains 13 residues. The CDR3 sequence is CASSIAPIGEAFF. The CDR3 nucleotides read TGTGCCAGTAGTATAGCCCCGATTGGAGAGGCTTTCTTT.

In its sample, this clonotype was seen a few times. This chain uses TRBV7-6 with TRBJ1-3; D gene ambiguous. V was clipped by 2 bases and J by 4 bases, with 9 bases between them. The CDR3 totals 14 residues. The V gene's germline CDR1 is SGHVS and CDR2 FNYEAQ. The CDR3 loop is CASSLTRSGNTIYF. CDR3 DNA: TGTGCCAGCAGCTTAACCAGGTCCGGAAACACCATATATTTT.

Many counts were recorded for this clonotype. The chain recombines TRBV5-4 with TRBJ2-7; 10 nucleotides line up with TRBD2. Per germline, CDR1 SGHNT and CDR2 YYREEE (reference sequence). V dropped 4 bases and J dropped 3; count of bases not matched to a gene: 7. The CDR3 is 15 amino acids. In nucleotides, the CDR3 is TGTGCCAGCAGCCAACATAGCGGGGGGATCTACGAGCAGTACTTC. It is translated as CASSQHSGGIYEQYF.

The CDR3 bases are TGCGCCAGCAGCCCAGGACGAAACTATGGCTACACCTTC. Protein: CASSPGRNYGYTF. The genes are TRBV5-1 and TRBJ1-2; no firm D call. Germline-derived CDR1 and CDR2 are SGHRS and YFSETQ. Trimming took 4 bases from V and 2 from J, leaving 9 bases between them. The CDR3 sequence is 13 residues long.

This clonotype came up a few times. The J gene is TRBJ1-4, the V gene TRBV12-3 or TRBV12-4; D is ambiguous. The V end was cut by 7 bases, the J end by 12 bases, with 15 bases between. The CDR3 is 12 amino acids. CDR3 bases: TGTGCCAGCACCGGAGGGCCCGTGGAACTGTTTTTT. This encodes CASTGGPVELFF.

This clonotype has more than one count but fewer than ten. The V gene is TRBV12-3 or TRBV12-4, the J gene TRBJ2-3; D possibly matches TRBD1 or TRBD2 (5 bases each). Trimming removed 7 bases at V and 2 bases at J, with 13 bases between. The CDR3 extends over 14 amino acids. Written as DNA, the CDR3 is TGTGCCAGCATAAAGGGGACCTCCACAGATACGCAGTATTTT. This codes for CASIKGTSTDTQYF.

V is TRBV7-9 and J is TRBJ1-1, with D uncertain. Germline values: CDR1 SEHNR, CDR2 FQNEAQ (reference sequence). V lost 5 bases, J lost 5 bases, and 15 bases lay in between. The CDR3 sequence is 14 residues long. DNA of the CDR3: TGTGCCAGCAGCCCCCCCGGAAGTAGAACTGAAGCTTTCTTT. It specifies CASSPPGSRTEAFF.

V is TRBV7-9 and J is TRBJ1-1, with a weak D call TRBD1 (5 bases). V lost 2 bases, J lost 1 base, and 8 bases lay in between. The CDR3 length is 14 residues. CDR1 and CDR2 (germline): SEHNR, FQNEAQ (reference sequence). The CDR3, as DNA: TGTGCCAGCAGCTTACAGGGATCGAACACTGAAGCTTTCTTT. Encoded protein: CASSLQGSNTEAFF.

This chain joins TRBV12-3 or TRBV12-4 and TRBJ2-7, with TRBD1 matching 8 bases. The CDR3 contains 14 residues. The ends lost 5 bases at V and 1 base at J; junction bases unmatched: 4. CDR3 residues: CASSPTGGSYEQYF. CDR3 coding DNA: TGTGCCAGCAGTCCCACAGGGGGGTCCTACGAGCAGTACTTC.

The chain is built from TRBV18 and TRBJ2-1; D is unclear. CDR3 length equals 13 residues. Germline CDR1 reads KGHSH; CDR2 reads LQKENI. V was shortened by 5 bases and J by 5 bases, with 10 bases between the two germline ends. This CDR3 is CASSWRGNNEQFF. For the CDR3, the DNA is TGTGCCAGCTCATGGCGCGGTAACAATGAGCAGTTCTTC.

This clonotype has a count of ten or more. The gene calls are TRBV6-2 or TRBV6-3 and TRBJ2-7; perhaps TRBD1 as D (6 bases). The CDR3 consists of 14 residues. Trimming left V 8 bases short and J 3 bases short, with 17 bases between. In germline, CDR1 is MNHEY, CDR2 SVGEGT. CDR3 sequence: CASSRTVEFYEQYV. The CDR3 nucleotides are TGTGCCAGCTCCCGGACAGTAGAATTCTACGAGCAGTACGTC.

CDR3 coding DNA: TGTGCCAGCAGCAACTGGGGGCAGGGGGAGGAAAAACTGTTTTTT. Residues: CASSNWGQGEEKLFF. This chain links TRBV6-1 with TRBJ1-4; 7 positions match TRBD1. Germline assignment: CDR1 MNHNS and CDR2 SASEGT. After removal of 6 bases from V and 8 bases from J, the junction contained 12 bases not matched to a gene. The CDR3 sequence is 15 residues long.

This clonotype was counted a few times. The chain recombines TRBV25-1 with TRBJ2-5; weak D call: TRBD1 (5 bases). The CDR3 spans 15 residues. Germline V gene lookup returns CDR1 MGHDK and CDR2 SYGVNS. The ends were cut back, 5 bases at V and 0 bases at J, with 13 bases in the middle. The CDR3: CASSPLTAYQETQYF. In DNA, the CDR3 is TGTGCCAGCAGTCCCCTGACAGCCTACCAAGAGACCCAGTACTTC.

This clonotype was detected many times. The V and J genes are TRBV20-1 and TRBJ2-3, with a tentative D call TRBD2 (5 bases). The V end lost 6 bases, the J end lost 5 bases, and 21 bases lay between the germline ends. CDR3 length: 15 residues. CDR1 DFQATT and CDR2 SNEGSKA come from the germline V gene (reference sequence). DNA of the CDR3: TGCAGTGCGCCGCCCCCCGCGACTACGGTAGATACGCAGTATTTT. Its translation: CSAPPPATTVDTQYF.

The chain has TRBV18 and TRBJ2-5; the match to TRBD1 covers 8 bases. Germline CDR1 is KGHSH and CDR2 is LQKENI. The length of the CDR3 is 13 residues. J gave up 1 base and V 8 bases, and 3 bases lay outside the gene matches. CDR3 coding DNA: TGTGCCAGCGGACAGGGACTCCAAGAGACCCAGTACTTC. Translation: CASGQGLQETQYF.

In DNA form, the CDR3 reads TGTGCCAGCAGCCCGGACCTCCAGGTTGGTGAAGCTTTCTTT. Its translation: CASSPDLQVGEAFF. This chain joins TRBV7-9 and TRBJ1-1; no clear D. The V gene lost 5 bases and the J gene lost 7 bases, with 17 bases spanning the gap. The CDR3 has 14 amino acids. CDR1 is SEHNR, CDR2 FQNEAQ, per germline (reference sequence). Filled out from reference TRBV7-9 and TRBJ1-1, the complete variable domain reads DTGVSQNPRHKITKRGQNVTFRCDPISEHNRLYWYRQTLGQGPEFLTYFQNEAQLEKSRLLSDRFSAERPKGSFSTLEIQRTEQGDSAMYLCASSPDLQVGEAFFGQGTRLTVV.

V and J are TRBV4-1 and TRBJ2-7; D assignment may be TRBD1 or TRBD2 (5 bases each). V was pared by 4 bases and J by 1 base, with 11 bases between. CDR3 length equals 14 residues. In germline, CDR1 is MGHRA, CDR2 YSYEKL. CDR3 protein: CASSLRETSYEQYF. The CDR3 nucleotides read TGCGCCAGCAGCCTCAGGGAGACTTCCTACGAGCAGTACTTC.

There are a few counts of this clonotype. The V and J genes are TRBV7-9 and TRBJ2-3, with 10 bases aligning to TRBD2. The germline CDR1 and CDR2 sequences are SEHNR and FQNEAQ (reference sequence). V lost 5 bases, J lost 4 bases, and 6 bases stayed unmatched. This CDR3 has 15 amino acids. For the CDR3, the DNA is TGTGCCAGCAGCCCGAGCGGGGGGGCATCAGATACGCAGTATTTT. Amino acid sequence: CASSPSGGASDTQYF.

The V and J genes are TRBV7-6 and TRBJ2-3; TRBD2 agrees at 13 bases. The CDR3 is 15 amino acids. The germline CDR1 and CDR2 sequences are SGHVS and FNYEAQ. With V trimmed by 4 bases and J by 5 bases, 3 bases remained unmatched. The CDR3 coding sequence is TGTGCCAGCAGCTCCTGGACTAGCGGGGGAGATACGCAGTATTTT. Amino acid sequence: CASSSWTSGGDTQYF.

The chain couples TRBV3-1 to TRBJ2-1; 7 nucleotides agree with TRBD2. The CDR3 consists of 17 residues. From germline, CDR1 is LGHDT and CDR2 YNNKEL (reference sequence). The J segment lost 8 bases and the V segment lost 1 base, leaving 14 bases of the junction unmatched. CDR3 residues: CASSQVLAGVGVDEQFF. CDR3 nucleotides: TGTGCCAGCAGCCAAGTATTGGCGGGGGTGGGTGTCGATGAGCAGTTCTTC.